This TCR beta chain is from a study of T cell repertoires in cytomegalovirus infection. Whole-study context: The study used recently identified HLA-C-restricted and well-studied HLA-B-restricted CMV epitopes. Carrying CMV and the relevant HLA type showed in public TCR beta signatures.

Comment on this clonotype: Its matching antigen is unknown.

TCRdb analysed the reads with MiXCR anew, one entry per CDR3 protein. Seen here are about 400,000 distinct CDR3 sequences, roughly 36% observed once, and the top ten hold less than 15%. V gave up 2 bases and J gave up 4 bases, with 6 bases separating them. The CDR3 spans 13 residues. Germline CDR1 and CDR2: SEHNR and FQNEAQ (reference sequence). Whole-study findings and limits: There were carriers of CMV plus the relevant HLA, and cumulative public TCR beta family frequency identified them.

The sequence derives from a human donor in good health (CMV status not recorded). Some clones in this sample may be carry-over from other donors' samples. The source material was cultured PBMCs, sampled from culture after CMV antigen stimulation. The V gene is TRBV7-9, the J gene TRBJ2-1; no clear D gene. The CDR3 nucleotides read TGTGCCAGCAGCTTACAGACGTACAATGAGCAGTTCTTC. It codes for CASSLQTYNEQFF. Supplemented by reference TRBV7-9 and TRBJ2-1, the full variable domain reads DTGVSQNPRHKITKRGQNVTFRCDPISEHNRLYWYRQTLGQGPEFLTYFQNEAQLEKSRLLSDRFSAERPKGSFSTLEIQRTEQGDSAMYLCASSLQTYNEQFFGPGTRLTVL.